These 12 T cell receptor beta chains were sequenced from one sample in a study of T-cell memory formation after mild COVID-19. A single record per CDR3 protein comes from TCRdb applying MiXCR to the 5' RACE reads. The table lists more than 250,000 distinct CDR3 sequences, under 20% of them singletons. Material: PBMCs or a T cell subset sorted from them (not recorded which). All receptors come from a man younger than 35 who had mild COVID-19 (a few samples of this study predate the infection). Cell type and time point are not known.

This clonotype was observed a handful of times. An end of the junction differs from the germline gene, which may be a read error. The chain has TRBV4-1 and TRBJ1-3; no clear D. Germline-derived CDR1 and CDR2 are MGHRA and YSYEKL. The CDR3 extends over 13 amino acids. This chain's CDR3 is CASSQAGRRLGAF. DNA for the CDR3: TGCGCCAGCAGCCAAGCGGGTAGGCGCTTGGGAGCGTTT.

The chain recombines TRBV3-1 with TRBJ2-6; D remains ambiguous. The V end lost 1 base, the J end lost 4 bases, and 17 bases lay between the germline ends. The CDR3 covers 18 residues. Looked up from germline, CDR1 is LGHDT and CDR2 is YNNKEL (reference sequence). Here the CDR3 reads CASSQALKQRSGANVLTF. For the CDR3, the DNA is TGTGCCAGCAGCCAAGCCCTAAAACAGCGCTCGGGGGCCAACGTCCTGACTTTC.

This clonotype was counted between two and nine times. V gene TRBV7-3 combines with J gene TRBJ2-5; 8 nucleotides line up with TRBD2. The CDR3 totals 15 residues. Germline assignment: CDR1 SGHTA and CDR2 FQGTGA. After removal of 5 bases from V and 2 bases from J, the junction contained 7 bases not matched to a gene. The CDR3 sequence: CASSLVPGGQETQYF. The CDR3 DNA sequence: TGTGCCAGCAGCCTAGTACCGGGGGGGCAAGAGACCCAGTACTTC.

At least ten counts were recorded for this clonotype. V is TRBV11-2 and J is TRBJ2-1; 11 bases are shared with TRBD2. J lost 1 base, V lost 5 bases, and 7 bases had no gene match. CDR1 and CDR2 (germline): SGHAT, FQNNGV. The CDR3 contains 17 residues. The CDR3 nucleotides read TGTGCCAGCAGCCCAAACCCTAGCGGGGGGTCCTACAATGAGCAGTTCTTC. This encodes CASSPNPSGGSYNEQFF.

This chain links TRBV15 with TRBJ1-5, with 7 bases identical to TRBD1. The CDR3 totals 16 residues. Germline V gene data show CDR1 as LNHNV and CDR2 as YYDKDF (reference sequence). V lost 0 bases to trimming and J lost 3 bases; unmatched junction nucleotides: 5. The CDR3 loop is CATSRDRGGHNQPQHF. For the CDR3, the DNA is TGTGCCACCAGCAGAGATAGAGGGGGCCACAATCAGCCCCAGCATTTT.

This clonotype was seen more than once but under ten times. V and J are TRBV7-9 and TRBJ2-5, with D possibly matching TRBD2 (6 bases). The germline V gene has CDR1 SEHNR and CDR2 FQNEAQ (reference sequence). This CDR3 has 17 residues. The V end lost 0 bases, the J end lost 2 bases, and 16 bases lay between the germline ends. The CDR3 sequence is CASSLAALRGSQETQYF. CDR3 nucleotides: TGTGCCAGCAGCTTAGCCGCTCTCCGGGGGTCACAAGAGACCCAGTACTTC.

This clonotype was detected only a few times. The chain has TRBV6-2 or TRBV6-3 and TRBJ2-3, with 7 positions matching TRBD1. The ends lost 5 bases at V and 1 base at J; junction bases unmatched: 6. The CDR3 is made up of 15 amino acids. Germline-derived CDR1 and CDR2 are MNHEY and SVGEGT. CDR3 in DNA: TGTGCCAGCAGTATTGACAGGGCTGGCACAGATACGCAGTATTTT. Amino acid sequence: CASSIDRAGTDTQYF.

Only a few counts were recorded for this clonotype. This chain links TRBV20-1 with TRBJ2-1, with a tentative D call TRBD2 (6 bases). CDR1 and CDR2 (germline): DFQATT, SNEGSKA (reference sequence). V was pared by 0 bases and J by 0 bases, with 12 bases between. The CDR3 is 16 amino acids. The DNA for the CDR3 is TGCAGTGCTAGAGATCCGGAGGGGAGCTCCTACAATGAGCAGTTCTTC. This encodes CSARDPEGSSYNEQFF.

This clonotype was counted a few times. The chain joins TRBV12-3 or TRBV12-4 to TRBJ1-1; no reliable D call. The CDR3 extends over 13 amino acids. Between the trimmed V and J ends, which lost 6 bases and 4 bases, there was a span of 12 bases. CDR3 DNA sequence: TGTGCCAGCAGCCCGGGGTACGCCACTGAAGCTTTCTTT. Amino acid sequence: CASSPGYATEAFF.

This clonotype was recorded many times. J is TRBJ1-3 and V is TRBV7-9; D might be TRBD1 (6 bases). The CDR3 is 14 residues long. Germline V CDR1 and CDR2: SEHNR, FQNEAQ (reference sequence). V lost 6 bases to trimming and J lost 0 bases, with 9 bases between them. For the CDR3, the DNA is TGTGCCAGCAGTTGGACAGCCTCTGGAAACACCATATATTTT. Amino acid sequence: CASSWTASGNTIYF.

The chain has TRBV12-3 or TRBV12-4 and TRBJ2-3, with D possibly being TRBD2 (7 bases). This CDR3 region has 12 residues. Trimming took 11 bases from V and 0 from J, leaving 9 bases between them. CDR3 residues: CAGRGSTDTQYF. CDR3 coding DNA: TGTGCCGGGAGGGGGAGCACAGATACGCAGTATTTT.

The genes are TRBV5-1 and TRBJ2-5, with 7 bases lining up with TRBD1. Looked up from germline, CDR1 is SGHRS and CDR2 is YFSETQ. The CDR3 spans 15 residues. The V and J ends lost 4 bases and 4 bases, in that order; junction bases with no gene match: 10. The CDR3 spells CASSASGQVGETQYF. CDR3 nucleotide sequence: TGCGCCAGCAGCGCCTCTGGACAGGTGGGAGAGACCCAGTACTTC. The whole variable domain, filled in from reference TRBV5-1 and TRBJ2-5, reads KAGVTQTPRYLIKTRGQQVTLSCSPISGHRSVSWYQQTPGQGLQFLFEYFSETQRNKGNFPGRFSGRQFSNSRSEMNVSTLELGDSALYLCASSASGQVGETQYFGPGTRLLVL.